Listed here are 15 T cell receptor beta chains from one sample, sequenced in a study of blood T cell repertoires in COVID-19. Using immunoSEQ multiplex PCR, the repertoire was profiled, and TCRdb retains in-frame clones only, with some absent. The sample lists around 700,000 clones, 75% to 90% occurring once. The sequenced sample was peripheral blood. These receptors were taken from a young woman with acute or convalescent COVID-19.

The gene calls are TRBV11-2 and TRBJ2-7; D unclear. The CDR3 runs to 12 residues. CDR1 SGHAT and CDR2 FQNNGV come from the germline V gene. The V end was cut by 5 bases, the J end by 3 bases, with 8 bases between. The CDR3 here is CASSTYHYEQYF. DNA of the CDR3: TGTGCCAGCAGCACATACCACTACGAGCAGTACTTC.

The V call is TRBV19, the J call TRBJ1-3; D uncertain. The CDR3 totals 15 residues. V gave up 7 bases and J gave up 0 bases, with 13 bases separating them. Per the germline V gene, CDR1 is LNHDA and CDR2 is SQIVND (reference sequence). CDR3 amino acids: CASMAIDTSGNTIYF. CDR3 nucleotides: TGTGCCAGTATGGCGATTGACACCTCTGGAAACACCATATATTTT. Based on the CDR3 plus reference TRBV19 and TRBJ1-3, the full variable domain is DGGITQSPKYLFRKEGQNVTLSCEQNLNHDAMYWYRQDPGQGLRLIYYSQIVNDFQKGDIAEGYSVSREKKESFPLTVTSAQKNPTAFYLCASMAIDTSGNTIYFGEGSWLTVV.

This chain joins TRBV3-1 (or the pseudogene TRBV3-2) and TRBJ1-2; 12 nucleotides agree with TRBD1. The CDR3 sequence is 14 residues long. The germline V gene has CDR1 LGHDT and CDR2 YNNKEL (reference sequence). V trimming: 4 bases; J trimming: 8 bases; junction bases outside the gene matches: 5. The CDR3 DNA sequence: TGTGCCAGCAGCCTGGGACAGGGGGCGGGGGGCTACACCTTC. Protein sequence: CASSLGQGAGGYTF.

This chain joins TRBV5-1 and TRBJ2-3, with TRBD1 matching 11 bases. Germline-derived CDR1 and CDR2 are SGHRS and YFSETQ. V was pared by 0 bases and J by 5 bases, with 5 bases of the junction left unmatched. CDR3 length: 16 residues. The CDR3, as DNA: TGCGCCAGCAGCTTGGCCAGGACAGGGGGCATAGATACGCAGTATTTT. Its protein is CASSLARTGGIDTQYF.

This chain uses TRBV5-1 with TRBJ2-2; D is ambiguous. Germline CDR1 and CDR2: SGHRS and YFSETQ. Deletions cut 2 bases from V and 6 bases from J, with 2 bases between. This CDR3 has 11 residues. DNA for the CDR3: TGCGCCAGCAGCTTCGCCGGGGAGCTGTTTTTT. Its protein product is CASSFAGELFF.

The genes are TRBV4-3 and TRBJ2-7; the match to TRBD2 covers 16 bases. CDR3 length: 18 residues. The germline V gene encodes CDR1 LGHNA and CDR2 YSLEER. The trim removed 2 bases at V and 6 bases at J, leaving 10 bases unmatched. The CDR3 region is CASSQNYGTSGGAFEQYF. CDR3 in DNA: TGCGCCAGCAGCCAAAACTATGGGACTAGCGGGGGGGCCTTCGAGCAGTACTTC.

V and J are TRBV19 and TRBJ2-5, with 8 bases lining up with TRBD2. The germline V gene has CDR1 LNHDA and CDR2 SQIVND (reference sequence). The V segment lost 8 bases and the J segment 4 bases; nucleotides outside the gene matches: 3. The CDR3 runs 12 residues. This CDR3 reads CASRGGLETQYF. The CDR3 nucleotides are TGTGCCAGTCGGGGGGGGCTAGAGACCCAGTACTTC.

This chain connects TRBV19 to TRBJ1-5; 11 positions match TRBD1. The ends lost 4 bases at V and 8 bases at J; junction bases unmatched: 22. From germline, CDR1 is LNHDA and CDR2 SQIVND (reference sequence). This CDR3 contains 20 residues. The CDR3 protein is CASSTPLNEADRGPREPQHF. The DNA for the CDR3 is TGTGCCAGTAGTACCCCACTCAACGAAGCGGACAGGGGGCCTCGAGAGCCCCAGCATTTT.

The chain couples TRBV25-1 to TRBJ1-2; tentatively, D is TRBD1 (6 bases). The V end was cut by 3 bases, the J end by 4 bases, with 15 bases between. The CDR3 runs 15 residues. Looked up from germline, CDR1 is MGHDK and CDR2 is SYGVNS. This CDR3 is CASSEPGDWGYGYTF. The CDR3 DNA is TGTGCCAGCAGTGAGCCAGGGGATTGGGGCTATGGCTACACCTTC.

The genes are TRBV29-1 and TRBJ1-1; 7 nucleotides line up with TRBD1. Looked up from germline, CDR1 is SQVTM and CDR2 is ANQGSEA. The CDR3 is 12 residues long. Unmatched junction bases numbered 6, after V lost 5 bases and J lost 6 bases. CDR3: CSVRQGEAEAFF. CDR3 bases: TGCAGCGTTAGACAGGGTGAAGCTGAAGCTTTCTTT.

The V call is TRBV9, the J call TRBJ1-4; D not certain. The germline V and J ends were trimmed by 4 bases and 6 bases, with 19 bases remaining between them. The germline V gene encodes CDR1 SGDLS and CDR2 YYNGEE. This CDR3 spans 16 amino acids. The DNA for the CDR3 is TGTGCCAGCAGCCGGGTCGGATTCGGCGATGATGAAAAACTGTTTTTT. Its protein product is CASSRVGFGDDEKLFF.

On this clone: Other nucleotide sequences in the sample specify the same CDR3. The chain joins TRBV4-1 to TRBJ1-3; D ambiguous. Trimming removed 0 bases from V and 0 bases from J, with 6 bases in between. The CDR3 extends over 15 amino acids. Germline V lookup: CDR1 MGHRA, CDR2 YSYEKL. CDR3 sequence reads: CASSQDPGSGNTIYF. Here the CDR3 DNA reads TGCGCCAGCAGCCAAGATCCGGGCTCTGGAAACACCATATATTTT.

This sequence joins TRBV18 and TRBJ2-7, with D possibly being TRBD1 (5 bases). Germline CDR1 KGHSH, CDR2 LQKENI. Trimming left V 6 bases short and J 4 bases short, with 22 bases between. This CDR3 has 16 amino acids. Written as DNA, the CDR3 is TGTGCCAGCTCTCCCCAACGGGCAGGAAGGGGATACGAGCAGTACTTC. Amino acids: CASSPQRAGRGYEQYF.

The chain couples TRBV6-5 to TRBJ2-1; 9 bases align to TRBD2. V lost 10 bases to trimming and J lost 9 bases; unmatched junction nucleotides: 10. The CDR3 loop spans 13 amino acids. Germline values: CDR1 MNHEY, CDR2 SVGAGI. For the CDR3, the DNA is TGTGCCACCAGGGGGACTAGCTCCGTTGAGCAGTTCTTC. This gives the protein CATRGTSSVEQFF.

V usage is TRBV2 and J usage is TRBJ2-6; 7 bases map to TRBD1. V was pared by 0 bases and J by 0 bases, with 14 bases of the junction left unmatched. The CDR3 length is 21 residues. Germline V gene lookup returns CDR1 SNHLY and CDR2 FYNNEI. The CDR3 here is CASSEALAVTGFYSGANVLTF. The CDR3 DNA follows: TGTGCCAGCAGTGAAGCGCTTGCTGTGACAGGGTTCTACTCTGGGGCCAACGTCCTGACTTTC.